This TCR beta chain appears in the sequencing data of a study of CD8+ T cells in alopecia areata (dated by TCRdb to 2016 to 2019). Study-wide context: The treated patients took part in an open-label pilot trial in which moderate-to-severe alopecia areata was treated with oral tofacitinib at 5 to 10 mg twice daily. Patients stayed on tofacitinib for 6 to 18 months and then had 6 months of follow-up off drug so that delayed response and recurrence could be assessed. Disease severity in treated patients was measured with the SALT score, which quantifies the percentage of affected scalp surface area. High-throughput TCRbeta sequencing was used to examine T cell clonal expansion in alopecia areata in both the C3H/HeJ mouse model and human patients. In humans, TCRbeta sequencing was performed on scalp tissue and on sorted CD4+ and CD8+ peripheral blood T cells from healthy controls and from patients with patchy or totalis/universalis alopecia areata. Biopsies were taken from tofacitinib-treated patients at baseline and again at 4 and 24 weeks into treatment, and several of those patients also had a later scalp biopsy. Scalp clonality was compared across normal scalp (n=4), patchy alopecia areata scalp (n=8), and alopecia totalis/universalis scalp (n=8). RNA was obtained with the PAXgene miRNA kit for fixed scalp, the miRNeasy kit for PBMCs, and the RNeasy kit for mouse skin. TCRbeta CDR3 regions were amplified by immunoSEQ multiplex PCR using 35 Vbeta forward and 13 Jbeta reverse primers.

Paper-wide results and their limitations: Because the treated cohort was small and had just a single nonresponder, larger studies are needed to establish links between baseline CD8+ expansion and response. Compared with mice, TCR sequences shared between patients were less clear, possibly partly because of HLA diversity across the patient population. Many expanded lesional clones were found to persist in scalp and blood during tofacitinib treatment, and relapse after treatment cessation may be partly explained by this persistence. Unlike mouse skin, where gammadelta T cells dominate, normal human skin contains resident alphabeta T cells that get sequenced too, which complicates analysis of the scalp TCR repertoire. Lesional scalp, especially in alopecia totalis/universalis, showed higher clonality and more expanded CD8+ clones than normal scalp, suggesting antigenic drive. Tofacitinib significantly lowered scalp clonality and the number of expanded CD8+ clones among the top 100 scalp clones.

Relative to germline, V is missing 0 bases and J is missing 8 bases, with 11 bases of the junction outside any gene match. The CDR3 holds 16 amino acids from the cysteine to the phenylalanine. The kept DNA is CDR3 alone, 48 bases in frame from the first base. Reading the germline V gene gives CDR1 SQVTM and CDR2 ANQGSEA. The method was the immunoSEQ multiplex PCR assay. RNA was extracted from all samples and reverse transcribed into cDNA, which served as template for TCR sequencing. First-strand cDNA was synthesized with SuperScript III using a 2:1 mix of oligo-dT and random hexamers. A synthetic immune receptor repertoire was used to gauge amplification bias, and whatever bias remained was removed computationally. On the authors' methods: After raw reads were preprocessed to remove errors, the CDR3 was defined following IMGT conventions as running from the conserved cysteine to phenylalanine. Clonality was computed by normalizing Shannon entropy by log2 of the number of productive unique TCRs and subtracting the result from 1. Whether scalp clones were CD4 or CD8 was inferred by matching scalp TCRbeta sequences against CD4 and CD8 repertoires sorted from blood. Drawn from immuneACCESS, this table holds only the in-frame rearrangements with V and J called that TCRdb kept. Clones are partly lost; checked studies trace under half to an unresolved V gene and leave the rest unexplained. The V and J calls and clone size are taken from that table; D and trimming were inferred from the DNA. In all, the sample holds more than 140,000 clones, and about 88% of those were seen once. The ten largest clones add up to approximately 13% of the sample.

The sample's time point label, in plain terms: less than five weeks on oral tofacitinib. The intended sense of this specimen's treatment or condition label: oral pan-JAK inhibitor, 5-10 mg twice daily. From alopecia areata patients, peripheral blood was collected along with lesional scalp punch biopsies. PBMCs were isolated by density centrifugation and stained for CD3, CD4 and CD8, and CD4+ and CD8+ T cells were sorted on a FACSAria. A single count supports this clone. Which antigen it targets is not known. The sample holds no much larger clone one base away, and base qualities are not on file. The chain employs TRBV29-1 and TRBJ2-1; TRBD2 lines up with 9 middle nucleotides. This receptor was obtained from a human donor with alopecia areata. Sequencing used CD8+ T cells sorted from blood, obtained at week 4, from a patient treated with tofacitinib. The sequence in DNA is TGCAGCGTTGAAGATCCATTGGGGACTAGCTTTTATGAGCAGTTCTTC. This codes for CSVEDPLGTSFYEQFF.